A single TCR beta chain is shown here with its context. Its antigen is unidentified. The germline V gene has CDR1 KGHSH and CDR2 LQKENI. V was pared by 4 bases and J by 5 bases, with 9 bases between. There are 13 residues in the CDR3. This sample is part of a study of persistence of HIV-infected CD4 T cells. Across the whole study: The sample holds CD4+ T cells responsive to CMV or HIV-1 Gag. Whole-study results and caveats: Rare CMV-responding cells carrying HIV-1 proviruses were not analyzed separately for TCR. TCRbeta richness was lower in CMV- and Gag-responding cells than in anti-CD3/anti-CD28-responding cells.

The stimulus was lysate of CMV-infected fibroblasts, approximately 9.6 ug/mL. CD40L/CD69 double-negative CD45RO-high memory CD4+ T cells were collected. This was the immunoSEQ version 4 assay in survey mode. Method: immunoSEQ multiplex PCR; TCRdb's copy keeps in-frame clones and lacks some. The sample has 45,000 to 55,000 clones, about 80% seen once. The chain has TRBV18 and TRBJ1-5; D unclear. The input for sequencing was CD4+ T cells sorted from PBMCs after approximately 18-hour stimulation, taken from a patient who received antiretroviral therapy. This TCR was sampled from an adult man with HIV who was CMV-seropositive. The CDR3 reads CASSRQEDQPQHF. The CDR3 DNA sequence: TGTGCCAGCTCACGTCAGGAGGATCAGCCCCAGCATTTT.